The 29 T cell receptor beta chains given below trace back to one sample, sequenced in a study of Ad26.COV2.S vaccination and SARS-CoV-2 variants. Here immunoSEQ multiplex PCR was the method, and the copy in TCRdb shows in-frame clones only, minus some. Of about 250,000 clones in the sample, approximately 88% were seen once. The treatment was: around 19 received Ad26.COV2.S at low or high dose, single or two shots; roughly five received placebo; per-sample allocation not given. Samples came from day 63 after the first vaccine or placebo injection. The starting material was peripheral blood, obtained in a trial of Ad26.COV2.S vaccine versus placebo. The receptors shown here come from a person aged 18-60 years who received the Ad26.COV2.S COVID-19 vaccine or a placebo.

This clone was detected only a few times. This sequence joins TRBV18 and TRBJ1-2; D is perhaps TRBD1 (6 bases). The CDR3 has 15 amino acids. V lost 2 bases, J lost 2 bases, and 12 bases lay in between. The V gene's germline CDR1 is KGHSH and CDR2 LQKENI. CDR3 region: CASSPGTGANYGYTF. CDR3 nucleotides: TGTGCCAGCTCACCAGGAACGGGGGCGAACTATGGCTACACCTTC.

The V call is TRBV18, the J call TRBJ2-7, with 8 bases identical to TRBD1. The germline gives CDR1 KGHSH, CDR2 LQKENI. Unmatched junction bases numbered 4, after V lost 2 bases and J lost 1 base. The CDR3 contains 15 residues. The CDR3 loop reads CASSPGQGPSYEQYV. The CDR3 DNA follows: TGTGCCAGCTCACCAGGACAGGGACCATCCTACGAGCAGTACGTC.

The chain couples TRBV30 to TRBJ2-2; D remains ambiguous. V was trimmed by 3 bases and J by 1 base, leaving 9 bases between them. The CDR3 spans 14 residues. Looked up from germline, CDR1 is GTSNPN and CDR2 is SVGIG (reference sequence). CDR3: CAWRYFWNTGELFF. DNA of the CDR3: TGTGCCTGGAGATACTTTTGGAACACCGGGGAGCTGTTTTTT.

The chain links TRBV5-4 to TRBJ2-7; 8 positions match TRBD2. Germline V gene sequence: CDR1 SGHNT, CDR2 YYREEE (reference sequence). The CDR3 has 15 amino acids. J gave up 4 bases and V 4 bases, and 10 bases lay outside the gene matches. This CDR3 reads CASSKGSGGRYEQYF. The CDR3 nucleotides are TGTGCCAGCAGCAAAGGAAGCGGGGGACGGTACGAGCAGTACTTC.

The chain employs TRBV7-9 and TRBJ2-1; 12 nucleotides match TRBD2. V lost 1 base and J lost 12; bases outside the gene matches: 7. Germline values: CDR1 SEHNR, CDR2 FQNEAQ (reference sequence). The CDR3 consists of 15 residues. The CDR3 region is CASSLVTSGRIRQFF. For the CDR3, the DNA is TGTGCCAGCAGCTTAGTCACTAGCGGGAGGATAAGGCAGTTCTTC.

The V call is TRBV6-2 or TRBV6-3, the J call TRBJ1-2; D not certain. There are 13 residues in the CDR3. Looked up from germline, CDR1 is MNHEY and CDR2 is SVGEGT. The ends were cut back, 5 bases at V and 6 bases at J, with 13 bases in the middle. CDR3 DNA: TGTGCCAGCAGTCCCCTCACAGTGGATGGCTACACCTTC. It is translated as CASSPLTVDGYTF.

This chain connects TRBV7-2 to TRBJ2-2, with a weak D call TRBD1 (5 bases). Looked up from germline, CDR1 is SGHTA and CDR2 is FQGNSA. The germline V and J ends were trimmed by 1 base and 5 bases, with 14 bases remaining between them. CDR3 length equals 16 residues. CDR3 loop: CASSLGLGQVTGELFF. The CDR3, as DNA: TGTGCCAGCAGCTTAGGGCTGGGGCAGGTGACCGGGGAGCTGTTTTTT.

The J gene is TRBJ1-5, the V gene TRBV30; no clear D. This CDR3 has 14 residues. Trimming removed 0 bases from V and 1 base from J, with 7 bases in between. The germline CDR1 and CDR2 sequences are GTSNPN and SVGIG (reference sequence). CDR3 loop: CAWSVLASNQPQHF. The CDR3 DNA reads TGTGCCTGGAGTGTACTGGCAAGCAATCAGCCCCAGCATTTT.

CDR3 in DNA: TGTGCCAGCAGTGAGCAAGGGAGCACCTACGAGCAGTACTTC. Protein product: CASSEQGSTYEQYF. The chain joins TRBV6-1 to TRBJ2-7, with D perhaps matching TRBD2 (5 bases). The CDR3 covers 14 residues. Germline V lookup: CDR1 MNHNS, CDR2 SASEGT. V was clipped by 3 bases and J by 2 bases, with 11 bases between them.

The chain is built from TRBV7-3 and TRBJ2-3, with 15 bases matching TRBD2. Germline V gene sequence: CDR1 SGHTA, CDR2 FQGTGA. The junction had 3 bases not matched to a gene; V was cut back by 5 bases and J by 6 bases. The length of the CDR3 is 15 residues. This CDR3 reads CASSGLAGGYDTQYF. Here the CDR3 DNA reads TGTGCCAGCAGCGGACTAGCGGGAGGGTATGATACGCAGTATTTT.

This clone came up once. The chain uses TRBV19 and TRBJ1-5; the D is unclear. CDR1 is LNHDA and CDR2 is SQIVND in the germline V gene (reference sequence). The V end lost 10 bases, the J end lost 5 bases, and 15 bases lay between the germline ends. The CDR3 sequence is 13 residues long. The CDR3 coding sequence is TGTGCCACCGCACCGGGGAGGGATCAGCCCCAGCATTTT. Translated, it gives CATAPGRDQPQHF.

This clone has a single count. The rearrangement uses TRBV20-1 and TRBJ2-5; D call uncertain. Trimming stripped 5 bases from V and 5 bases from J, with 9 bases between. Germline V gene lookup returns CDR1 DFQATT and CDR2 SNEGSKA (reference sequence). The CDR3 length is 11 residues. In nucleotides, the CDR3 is TGCAGTGCTCATACCCTCGAGACCCAGTACTTC. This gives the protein CSAHTLETQYF.

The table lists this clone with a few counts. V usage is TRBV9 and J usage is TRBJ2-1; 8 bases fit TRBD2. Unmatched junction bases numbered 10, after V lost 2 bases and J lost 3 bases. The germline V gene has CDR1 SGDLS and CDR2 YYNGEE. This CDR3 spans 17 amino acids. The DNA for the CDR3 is TGTGCCAGCAGCGTCGGGGCCCTTAGCGGGATCTACAATGAGCAGTTCTTC. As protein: CASSVGALSGIYNEQFF. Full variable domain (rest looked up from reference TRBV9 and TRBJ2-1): DSGVTQTPKHLITATGQRVTLRCSPRSGDLSVYWYQQSLDQGLQFLIQYYNGEERAKGNILERFSAQQFPDLHSELNLSSLELGDSALYFCASSVGALSGIYNEQFFGPGTRLTVL.

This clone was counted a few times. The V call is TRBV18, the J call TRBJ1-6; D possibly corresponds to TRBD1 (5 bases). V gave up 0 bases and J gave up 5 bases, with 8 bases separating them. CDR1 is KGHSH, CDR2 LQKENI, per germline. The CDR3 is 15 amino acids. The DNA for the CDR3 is TGTGCCAGCTCACCACCATGGGGCGATAATTCACCCCTCCACTTT. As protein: CASSPPWGDNSPLHF.

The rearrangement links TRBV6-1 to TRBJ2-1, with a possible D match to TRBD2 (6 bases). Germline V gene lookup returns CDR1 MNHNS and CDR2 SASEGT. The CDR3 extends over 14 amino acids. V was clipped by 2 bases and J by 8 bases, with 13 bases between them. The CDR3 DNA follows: TGTGCCAGCAGTGAAAGGTGGTCTAGCGATGAGCAGTTCTTC. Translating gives CASSERWSSDEQFF.

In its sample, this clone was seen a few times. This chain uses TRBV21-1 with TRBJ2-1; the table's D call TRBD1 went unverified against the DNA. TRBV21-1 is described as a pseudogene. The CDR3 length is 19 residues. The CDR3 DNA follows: TGTGCCAGCAGCAAAGGTGGGACAGGGGCTCTCAATAAGATAGATAAGCAGTTCTTC. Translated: CASSKGGTGALNKIDKQFF.

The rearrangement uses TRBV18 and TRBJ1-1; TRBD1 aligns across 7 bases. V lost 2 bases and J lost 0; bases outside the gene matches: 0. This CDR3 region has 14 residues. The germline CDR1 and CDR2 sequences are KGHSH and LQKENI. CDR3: CASSPDRVNTEAFF. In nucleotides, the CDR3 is TGTGCCAGCTCACCAGACAGGGTGAACACTGAAGCTTTCTTT.

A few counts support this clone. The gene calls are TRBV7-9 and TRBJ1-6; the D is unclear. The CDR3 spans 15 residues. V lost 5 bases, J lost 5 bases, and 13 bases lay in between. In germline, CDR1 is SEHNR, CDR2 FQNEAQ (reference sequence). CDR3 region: CASSEFGPHNSPLHF. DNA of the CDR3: TGTGCCAGCAGCGAATTCGGGCCTCATAATTCACCCCTCCACTTT. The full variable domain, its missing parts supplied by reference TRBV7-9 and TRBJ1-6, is DTGVSQNPRHKITKRGQNVTFRCDPISEHNRLYWYRQTLGQGPEFLTYFQNEAQLEKSRLLSDRFSAERPKGSFSTLEIQRTEQGDSAMYLCASSEFGPHNSPLHFGNGTRLTVT.

The DNA of the CDR3 is TGTGCCAGCAGCTTGGGTACAGGGTTAGCAACTAATGAAAAACTGTTTTTT. Encoded protein: CASSLGTGLATNEKLFF. This chain uses TRBV7-9 with TRBJ1-4; perhaps TRBD1 as D (6 bases). Germline lookup yields CDR1 SEHNR and CDR2 FQNEAQ (reference sequence). Trimming removed 3 bases from V and 0 bases from J, with 14 bases in between. The CDR3 consists of 17 residues.

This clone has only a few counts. This chain's CDR3 is CASSSTSPRTDTQYF. The CDR3 DNA sequence: TGCGCCAGCAGCTCGACTAGCCCCCGCACAGATACGCAGTATTTT. The gene calls are TRBV5-1 and TRBJ2-3, with 7 bases fitting TRBD2. Germline CDR1 reads SGHRS; CDR2 reads YFSETQ. The J segment lost 1 base and the V segment lost 3 bases, leaving 5 bases of the junction unmatched. CDR3 length equals 15 residues.

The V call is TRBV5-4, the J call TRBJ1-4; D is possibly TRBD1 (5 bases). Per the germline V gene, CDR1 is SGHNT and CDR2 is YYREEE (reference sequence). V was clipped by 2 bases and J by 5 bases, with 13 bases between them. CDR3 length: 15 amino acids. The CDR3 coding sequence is TGTGCCAGCAGCTTTAAAGGACAATCAAATGAAAAACTGTTTTTT. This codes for CASSFKGQSNEKLFF.

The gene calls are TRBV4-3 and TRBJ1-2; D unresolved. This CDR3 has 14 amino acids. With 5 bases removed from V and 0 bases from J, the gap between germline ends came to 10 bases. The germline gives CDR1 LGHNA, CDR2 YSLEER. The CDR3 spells CASSEGTANYGYTF. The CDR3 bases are TGCGCCAGCAGCGAAGGAACAGCTAACTATGGCTACACCTTC.

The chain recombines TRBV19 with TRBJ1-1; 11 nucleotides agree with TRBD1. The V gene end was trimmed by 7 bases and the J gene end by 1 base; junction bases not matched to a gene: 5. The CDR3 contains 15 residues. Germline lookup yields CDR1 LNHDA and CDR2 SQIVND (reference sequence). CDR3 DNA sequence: TGTGCCAGTATCCCGGGGACAGGGGGGAACACTGAAGCTTTCTTT. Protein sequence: CASIPGTGGNTEAFF.

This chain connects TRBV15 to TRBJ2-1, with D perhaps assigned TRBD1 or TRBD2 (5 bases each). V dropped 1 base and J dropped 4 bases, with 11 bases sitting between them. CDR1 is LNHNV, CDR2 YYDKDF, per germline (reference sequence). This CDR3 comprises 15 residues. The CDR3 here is CATSRGRGEYNEQFF. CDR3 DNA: TGTGCCACCAGCAGAGGCAGAGGGGAATACAATGAGCAGTTCTTC.

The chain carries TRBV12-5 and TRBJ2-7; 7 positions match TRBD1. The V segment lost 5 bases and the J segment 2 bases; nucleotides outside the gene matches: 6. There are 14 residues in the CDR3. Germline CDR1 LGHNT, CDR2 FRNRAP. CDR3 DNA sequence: TGTGCTAGTGGTCCTGGACAGGCCCCCTACGAGCAGTACTTC. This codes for CASGPGQAPYEQYF.

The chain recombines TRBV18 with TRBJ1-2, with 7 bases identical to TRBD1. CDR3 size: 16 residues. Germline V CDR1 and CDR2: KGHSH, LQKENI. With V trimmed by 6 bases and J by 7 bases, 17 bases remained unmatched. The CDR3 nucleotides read TGTGCCAGCTCCCAGGGGGGGCCGATAATCTCCTCTGGCTACACCTTC. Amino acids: CASSQGGPIISSGYTF.

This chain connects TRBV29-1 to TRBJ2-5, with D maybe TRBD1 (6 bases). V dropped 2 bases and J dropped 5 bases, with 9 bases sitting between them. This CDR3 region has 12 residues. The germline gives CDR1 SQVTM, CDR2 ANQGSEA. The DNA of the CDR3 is TGCAGCGTTGAACAGGGGACGGAGACCCAGTACTTC. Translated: CSVEQGTETQYF.

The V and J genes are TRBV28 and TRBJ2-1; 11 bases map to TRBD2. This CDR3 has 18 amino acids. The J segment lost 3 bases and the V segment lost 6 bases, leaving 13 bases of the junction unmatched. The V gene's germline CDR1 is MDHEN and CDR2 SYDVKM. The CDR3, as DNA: TGTGCCAGCAGATCCGGTACTAGCGGGAGTGAGGGCTACAATGAGCAGTTCTTC. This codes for CASRSGTSGSEGYNEQFF. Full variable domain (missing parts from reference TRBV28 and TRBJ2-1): DVKVTQSSRYLVKRTGEKVFLECVQDMDHENMFWYRQDPGLGLRLIYFSYDVKMKEKGDIPEGYSVSREKKERFSLILESASTNQTSMYLCASRSGTSGSEGYNEQFFGPGTRLTVL.

The CDR3 DNA reads TGTGCCAGCAGTTACGGTTCAGCCTCGAACAATGAGCAGTTCTTC. Translated, it gives CASSYGSASNNEQFF. The rearrangement links TRBV6-6 to TRBJ2-1; D is unclear. CDR1 and CDR2 (germline): MNHNY, SVGAGI (reference sequence). V was pared by 2 bases and J by 5 bases, with 13 bases between. CDR3 length equals 15 residues.